This entry is about one T cell receptor (beta chain). As yet, its antigen is unknown. This beta chain is a stray sequence in a library constructed for alpha chains; its clone size is not meaningful. Follow-up blood was drawn about 14 weeks, roughly three months, after antiretroviral therapy began. The repertoire came from unfractionated whole blood and reflected all unsorted peripheral T cells. Alpha and beta constant-region primers primed reverse transcription of 500 to 550 ng RNA. Each of the alpha and beta chains got its own library through chain-specific third strand synthesis with indices. One primer pair amplified all rearrangements per chain; each cDNA got molecular barcodes. TCRdb recomputed calls from the 5' RACE reads with MiXCR, one row per CDR3 protein. The sample has 350 to 450 distinct CDR3 sequences, 72% seen once. The CDR3 totals 13 residues. From germline, CDR1 is MDHEN and CDR2 SYDVKM. J gave up 12 bases and V 10 bases, and 15 bases lay outside the gene matches.

These data originate in a study of HIV-infected patients and healthy controls. Across the whole study: Total CDR3 counts per chain did not differ significantly between patients and controls.

Findings and limits, study-wide: Healthy control repertoires had roughly threefold more distinct CDR3s than untreated HIV+ repertoires, and higher Shannon diversity.

The chain has TRBV28 and TRBJ2-1; 7 bases line up with TRBD2. The sequences come from blood, collected during antiretroviral therapy. The receptor's source is an adult with HIV infection. The CDR3 DNA reads as TGTGCCACCTTCCCGAGCGGGGAGGGAAGGCAGTTCTTC. This encodes CATFPSGEGRQFF.